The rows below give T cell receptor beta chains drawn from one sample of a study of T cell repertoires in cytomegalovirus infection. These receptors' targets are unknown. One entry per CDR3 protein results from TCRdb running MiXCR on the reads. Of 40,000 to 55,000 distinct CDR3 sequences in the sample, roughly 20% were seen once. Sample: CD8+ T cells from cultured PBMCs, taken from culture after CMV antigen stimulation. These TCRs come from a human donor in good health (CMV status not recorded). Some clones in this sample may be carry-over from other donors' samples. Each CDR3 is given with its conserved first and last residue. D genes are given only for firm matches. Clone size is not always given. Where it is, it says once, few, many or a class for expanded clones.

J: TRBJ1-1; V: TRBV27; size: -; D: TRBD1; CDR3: CASTRTGDTEAFF; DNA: TGTGCCAGCACCCGGACAGGGGACACTGAAGCTTTCTTT
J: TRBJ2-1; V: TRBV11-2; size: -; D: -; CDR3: CASSPILSNEQFF; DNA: TGTGCCAGCAGCCCCATTTTATCTAATGAGCAGTTCTTC
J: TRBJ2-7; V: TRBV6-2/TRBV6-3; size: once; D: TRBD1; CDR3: CASGTSGTGVYEQYF; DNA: TGTGCCAGCGGCACCTCCGGGACAGGGGTCTACGAGCAGTACTTC
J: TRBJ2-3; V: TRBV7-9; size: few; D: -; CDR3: CASSWTFRDSTDTQYF; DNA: TGTGCCAGCAGTTGGACGTTTCGGGACAGCACAGATACGCAGTATTTT
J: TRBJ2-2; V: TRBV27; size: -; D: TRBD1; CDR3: CASSYHPGQGTGELFF; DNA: TGTGCCAGCAGTTACCATCCGGGACAGGGGACCGGGGAGCTGTTTTTT
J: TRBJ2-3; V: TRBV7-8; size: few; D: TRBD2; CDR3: CASSLRPALATDTQYF; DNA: TGTGCCAGCAGCCTCAGGCCGGCACTAGCGACAGATACGCAGTATTTT
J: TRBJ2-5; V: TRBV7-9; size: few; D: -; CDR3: CASSPDRLETQYF; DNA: TGTGCCAGCAGTCCTGACAGGTTGGAGACCCAGTACTTC
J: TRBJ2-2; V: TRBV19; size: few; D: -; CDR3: CASSMRTFTGELFF; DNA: TGTGCCAGTAGTATGCGGACTTTCACCGGGGAGCTGTTTTTT
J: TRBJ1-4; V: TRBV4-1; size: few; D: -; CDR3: CASSQVIGTNEKLFF; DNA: TGCGCCAGCAGCCAAGTAATCGGGACAAATGAAAAACTGTTTTTT
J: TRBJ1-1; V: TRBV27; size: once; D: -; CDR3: CASSLSWGGSTEAFF; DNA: TGTGCCAGCAGTTTATCGTGGGGAGGGAGCACTGAAGCTTTCTTT
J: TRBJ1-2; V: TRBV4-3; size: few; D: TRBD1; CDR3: CASSQGGGPRDRERYGYTF; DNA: TGCGCCAGCAGCCAAGGTGGGGGGCCCCGGGACAGGGAGCGGTATGGCTACACCTTC
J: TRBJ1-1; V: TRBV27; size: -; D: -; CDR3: CASSPNLNTEAFF; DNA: TGTGCCAGCAGTCCCAACCTGAACACTGAAGCTTTCTTT
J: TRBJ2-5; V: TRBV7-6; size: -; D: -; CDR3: CASSLATSLETQYF; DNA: TGTGCCAGCAGCTTAGCGACGTCGTTAGAGACCCAGTACTTC
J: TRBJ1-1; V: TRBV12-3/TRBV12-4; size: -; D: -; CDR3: CASSFEGGTEAFF; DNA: TGTGCCAGCAGCTTTGAAGGTGGGACTGAAGCTTTCTTT
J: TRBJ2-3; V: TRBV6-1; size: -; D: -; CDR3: CASSEEARGGSDTQYF; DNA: TGTGCCAGCAGTGAAGAGGCCCGAGGGGGATCAGATACGCAGTATTTT
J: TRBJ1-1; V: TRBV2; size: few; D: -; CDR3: CASLAFEAFF; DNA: TGTGCCAGCTTGGCCTTTGAAGCTTTCTTT
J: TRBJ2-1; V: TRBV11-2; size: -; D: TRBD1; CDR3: CASLVDRSYNEQFF; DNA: TGTGCCAGCCTTGTGGACAGGTCCTACAATGAGCAGTTCTTC
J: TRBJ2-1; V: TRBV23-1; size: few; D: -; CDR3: CASSRGFSGSCFYNEQFF; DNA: TGCGCCAGCAGTCGCGGCTTCTCGGGGTCCTGTTTTTACAATGAGCAGTTCTTC
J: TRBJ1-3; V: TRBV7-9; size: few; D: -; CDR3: CASSFPVSGNTIYF; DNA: TGTGCCAGCAGCTTCCCAGTCTCTGGAAACACCATATATTTT
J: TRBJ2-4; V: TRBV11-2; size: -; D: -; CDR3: CASSLKAIAKNSQYF; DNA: TGTGCCAGCAGCTTAAAGGCAATAGCCAAAAACAGTCAGTACTTC
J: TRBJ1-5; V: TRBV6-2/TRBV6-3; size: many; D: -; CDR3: CASTLRRDSNQPQHF; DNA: TGTGCCAGCACCCTACGCCGGGACAGCAATCAGCCCCAGCATTTT
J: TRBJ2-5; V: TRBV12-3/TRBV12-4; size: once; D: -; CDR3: CASSLFAGPWTQYF; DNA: TGTGCCAGCAGTTTATTCGCCGGGCCTTGGACCCAGTACTTC
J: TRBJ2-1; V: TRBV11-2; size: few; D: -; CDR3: CASSLWRDPPGNEQFF; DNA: TGTGCCAGCAGCTTATGGAGGGACCCCCCGGGCAATGAGCAGTTCTTC
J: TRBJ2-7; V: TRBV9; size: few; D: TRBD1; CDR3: CASSVGTGYHEQYF; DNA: TGTGCCAGCAGCGTAGGGACAGGGTACCACGAGCAGTACTTC
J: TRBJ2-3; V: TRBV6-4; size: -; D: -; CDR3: CASSLGNLTDTQYF; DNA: TGTGCCAGCAGTCTAGGGAATCTCACAGATACGCAGTATTTT
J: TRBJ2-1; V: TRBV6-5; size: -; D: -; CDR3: CASRKTDSVGDEQFF; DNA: TGTGCCAGCAGGAAAACGGACTCGGTGGGGGATGAGCAGTTCTTC
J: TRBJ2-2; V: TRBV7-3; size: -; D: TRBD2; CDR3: CASSLLVSGGPNTGELFF; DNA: TGTGCCAGCAGCTTACTCGTTAGCGGGGGGCCGAACACCGGGGAGCTGTTTTTT
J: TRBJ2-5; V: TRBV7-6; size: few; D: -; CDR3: CASRGRMETQYF; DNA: TGTGCCAGCCGCGGAAGGATGGAGACCCAGTACTTC